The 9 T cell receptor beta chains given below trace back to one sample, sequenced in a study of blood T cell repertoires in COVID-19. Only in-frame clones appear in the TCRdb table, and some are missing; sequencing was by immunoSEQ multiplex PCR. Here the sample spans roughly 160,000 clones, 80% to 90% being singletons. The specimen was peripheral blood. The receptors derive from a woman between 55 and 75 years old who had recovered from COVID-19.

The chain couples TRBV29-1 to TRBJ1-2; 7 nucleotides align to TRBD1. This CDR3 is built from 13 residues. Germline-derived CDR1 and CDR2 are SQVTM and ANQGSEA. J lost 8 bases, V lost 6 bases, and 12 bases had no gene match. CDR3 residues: CSVGDRTLHGYTF. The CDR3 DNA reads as TGCAGCGTGGGGGACAGAACACTTCACGGCTACACCTTC.

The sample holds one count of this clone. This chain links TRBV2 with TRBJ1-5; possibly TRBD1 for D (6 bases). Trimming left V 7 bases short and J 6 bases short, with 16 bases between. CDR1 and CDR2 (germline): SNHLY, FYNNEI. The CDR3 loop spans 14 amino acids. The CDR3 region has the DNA TGTGCCAGCAAGGACAGCGTTCGAAGTCAGCCCCAGCATTTT. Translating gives CASKDSVRSQPQHF.

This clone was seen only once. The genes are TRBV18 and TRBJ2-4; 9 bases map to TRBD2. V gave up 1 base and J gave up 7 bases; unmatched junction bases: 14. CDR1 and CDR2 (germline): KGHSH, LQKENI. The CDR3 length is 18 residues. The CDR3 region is CASSPLPLAGGPRNIQYF. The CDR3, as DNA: TGTGCCAGCTCACCACTACCTTTGGCGGGGGGGCCTCGGAACATTCAGTACTTC.

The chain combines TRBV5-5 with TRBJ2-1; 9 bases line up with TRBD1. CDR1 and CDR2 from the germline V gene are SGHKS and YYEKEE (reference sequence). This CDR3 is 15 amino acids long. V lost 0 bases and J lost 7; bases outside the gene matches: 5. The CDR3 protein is CASSLGQGVDNEQFF. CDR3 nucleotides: TGTGCCAGCAGCTTGGGACAGGGGGTTGATAATGAGCAGTTCTTC.

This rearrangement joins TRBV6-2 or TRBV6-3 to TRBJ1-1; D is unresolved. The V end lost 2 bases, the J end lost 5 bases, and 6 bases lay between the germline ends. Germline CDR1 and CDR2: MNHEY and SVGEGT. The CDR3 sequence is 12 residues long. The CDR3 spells CASSYGGTEAFF. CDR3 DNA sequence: TGTGCCAGCAGTTACGGAGGAACTGAAGCTTTCTTT.

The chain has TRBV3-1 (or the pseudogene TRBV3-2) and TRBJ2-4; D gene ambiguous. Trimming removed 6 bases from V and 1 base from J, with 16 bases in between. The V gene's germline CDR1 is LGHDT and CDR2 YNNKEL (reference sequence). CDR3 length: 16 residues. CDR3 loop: CASRMNLGFAKNIQYF. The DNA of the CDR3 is TGTGCCAGCAGAATGAATCTAGGCTTCGCCAAAAACATTCAGTACTTC.

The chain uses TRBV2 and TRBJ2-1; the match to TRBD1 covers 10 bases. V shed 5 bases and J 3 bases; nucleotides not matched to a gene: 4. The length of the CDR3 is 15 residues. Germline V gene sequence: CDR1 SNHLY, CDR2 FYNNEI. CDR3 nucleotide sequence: TGTGCCAGCAGTTCGGACAGGGGGGGCTACAATGAGCAGTTCTTC. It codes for CASSSDRGGYNEQFF.

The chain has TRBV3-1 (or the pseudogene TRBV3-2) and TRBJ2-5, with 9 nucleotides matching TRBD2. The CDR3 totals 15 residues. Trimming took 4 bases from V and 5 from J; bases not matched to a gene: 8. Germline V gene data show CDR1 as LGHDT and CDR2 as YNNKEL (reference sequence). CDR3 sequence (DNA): TGTGCCAGCAGCCTTCGCGCGGGGGGGAGGGAGACCCAGTACTTC. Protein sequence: CASSLRAGGRETQYF.

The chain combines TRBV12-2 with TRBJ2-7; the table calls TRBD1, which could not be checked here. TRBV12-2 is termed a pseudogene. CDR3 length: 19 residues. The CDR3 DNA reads TGTGCAAGTCGCTTAGGACGGTTAGAAGGGACACCCTTCTCCTACGAGCAGTACTTC. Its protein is CASRLGRLEGTPFSYEQYF.